The 20 T cell receptor beta chains reported below all come from one sample, sequenced in a study of blood T cell repertoires in COVID-19. The method was immunoSEQ multiplex PCR; TCRdb's version includes in-frame clones alone and lacks a portion of them. The sample includes about 100,000 clones, 80% seen only once; the top ten take less than 35%. The specimen sequenced was peripheral blood. The receptors derive from a man in his 70s with active or convalescent COVID-19.

The chain has TRBV29-1 and TRBJ2-1, with 7 bases that match TRBD2. From germline, CDR1 is SQVTM and CDR2 ANQGSEA. The CDR3 runs 14 residues. After removal of 3 bases from V and 1 base from J, the junction contained 3 bases not matched to a gene. CDR3 nucleotide sequence: TGCAGCGTTGAGCGGGAGTATTCCTACAATGAGCAGTTCTTC. It is translated as CSVEREYSYNEQFF.

The chain combines TRBV11-1 with TRBJ1-1; D remains unclear. Per germline, CDR1 SGHAT and CDR2 FQDESV (reference sequence). The V end was cut by 3 bases, the J end by 2 bases, with 13 bases between. The CDR3 consists of 15 residues. The CDR3 reads CASSFAGLDNTEAFF. The CDR3 DNA follows: TGTGCCAGCAGCTTCGCAGGACTTGATAACACTGAAGCTTTCTTT.

The rearrangement links TRBV20-1 to TRBJ1-5; D might be TRBD1 (5 bases). The CDR3 totals 15 residues. The germline CDR1 and CDR2 sequences are DFQATT and SNEGSKA (reference sequence). Deletions cut 3 bases from V and 3 bases from J, with 15 bases between. This chain's CDR3 is CSASPQGQSNQPQHF. DNA of the CDR3: TGCAGTGCTAGTCCCCAGGGCCAATCCAATCAGCCCCAGCATTTT.

The CDR3 loop reads CASSLGSLAGGPETQYF. CDR3 nucleotide sequence: TGTGCCAGCAGCTTAGGATCACTAGCGGGGGGGCCGGAGACCCAGTACTTC. The chain is built from TRBV11-2 and TRBJ2-5; 13 bases match TRBD2. In germline, CDR1 is SGHAT, CDR2 FQNNGV. V trimming: 1 base; J trimming: 5 bases; junction bases outside the gene matches: 7. The CDR3 covers 17 residues.

This sequence joins TRBV28 and TRBJ1-5, with D maybe TRBD1 (6 bases). With 4 bases removed from V and 0 bases from J, the gap between germline ends came to 7 bases. In germline, CDR1 is MDHEN, CDR2 SYDVKM. There are 14 residues in the CDR3. This chain's CDR3 is CASSWDTSNQPQHF. DNA for the CDR3: TGTGCCAGCAGTTGGGACACTAGCAATCAGCCCCAGCATTTT.

This clone was picked up one time. This chain uses TRBV3-1 (or the pseudogene TRBV3-2) with TRBJ2-2; D is unclear. V gave up 1 base and J gave up 7 bases, with 7 bases separating them. The CDR3 contains 13 residues. Germline V gives CDR1 LGHDT, CDR2 YNNKEL (reference sequence). The CDR3 loop is CASSQVSDGELFF. The CDR3 DNA is TGTGCCAGCAGCCAAGTTAGTGACGGGGAGCTGTTTTTT.

This clone was recorded many times. V is TRBV15 and J is TRBJ2-7, with D uncertain. Trimming left V 0 bases short and J 2 bases short, with 8 bases between. This CDR3 comprises 14 residues. Germline loops: CDR1 LNHNV, CDR2 YYDKDF (reference sequence). The CDR3 bases are TGTGCCACCAGCAGAGATCCTCGGGCCTACGAGCAGTACTTC. Its translation: CATSRDPRAYEQYF.

The chain couples TRBV7-2 to TRBJ2-2, with TRBD1 identical over 7 bases. This CDR3 is 14 amino acids long. Germline V lookup: CDR1 SGHTA, CDR2 FQGNSA. Losses at the gene ends were 1 base for V and 6 bases for J; bases not matched to a gene: 2. The CDR3 here is CASSLDRGSGELFF. CDR3 DNA: TGTGCCAGCAGCTTAGACAGGGGTTCCGGGGAGCTGTTTTTT.

V is TRBV15 and J is TRBJ2-7; D perhaps matches TRBD1 (5 bases). The CDR3 covers 13 residues. Trimming shortened V by 3 bases and J by 2 bases, and 8 bases separated the two germline ends. Germline V gene sequence: CDR1 LNHNV, CDR2 YYDKDF (reference sequence). Written as DNA, the CDR3 is TGTGCCACCAGCAGGGACACCGCCTACGAGCAGTACTTC. Protein product: CATSRDTAYEQYF.

The chain uses TRBV24-1 and TRBJ2-2, with unresolved D. V was shortened by 4 bases and J by 6 bases, with 14 bases between the two germline ends. The V gene's germline CDR1 is KGHDR and CDR2 SFDVKD. This CDR3 has 15 amino acids. The CDR3 bases are TGTGCCACCAGTGACCCGGGTTTTCACCCCGGGGAGCTGTTTTTT. It specifies CATSDPGFHPGELFF.

DNA of the CDR3: TGTGCCAGCAGCCAGTTAGTGCGGGATACGCAGTATTTT. This sequence encodes CASSQLVRDTQYF. The chain couples TRBV3-1 (or the pseudogene TRBV3-2) to TRBJ2-3; D call uncertain. CDR1 LGHDT and CDR2 YNNKEL come from the germline V gene (reference sequence). Trimming took off 3 bases at V and 6 bases at J, with 10 bases between the two ends. This CDR3 spans 13 amino acids.

V usage is TRBV5-5 and J usage is TRBJ2-7, with D tentatively TRBD2 (6 bases). Germline CDR1 SGHKS, CDR2 YYEKEE (reference sequence). The CDR3 length is 14 residues. Trimming removed 5 bases at V and 5 bases at J, with 17 bases between. This chain's CDR3 is CASSSRDFLHEQYF. CDR3 nucleotide sequence: TGTGCCAGCAGTTCCCGGGACTTCCTCCACGAGCAGTACTTC.

The chain joins TRBV5-1 to TRBJ1-2, with unresolved D. Trimming took 0 bases from V and 4 from J, leaving 7 bases between them. The V gene's germline CDR1 is SGHRS and CDR2 YFSETQ. CDR3 length: 13 amino acids. As DNA, the CDR3 is TGCGCCAGCAGCTTGGCCGAGCGCTATGGCTACACCTTC. Protein sequence: CASSLAERYGYTF.

This rearrangement joins TRBV7-2 to TRBJ2-7; 9 nucleotides agree with TRBD2. The CDR3 sequence is 14 residues long. V gave up 7 bases and J gave up 4 bases; unmatched junction bases: 8. CDR1 is SGHTA and CDR2 is FQGNSA in the germline V gene. The CDR3 here is CASTQTSGPYEQYF. CDR3 DNA sequence: TGTGCCAGCACCCAAACTAGCGGGCCTTACGAGCAGTACTTC. The full variable domain, its missing parts supplied by reference TRBV7-2 and TRBJ2-7, is GAGVSQSPSNKVTEKGKDVELRCDPISGHTALYWYRQSLGQGLEFLIYFQGNSAPDKSGLPSDRFSAERTGGSVSTLTIQRTQQEDSAVYLCASTQTSGPYEQYFGPGTRLTVT.

V and J are TRBV4-3 and TRBJ1-1; tentative D call: TRBD1 (6 bases). This CDR3 is 16 amino acids long. The V end lost 5 bases, the J end lost 4 bases, and 20 bases lay between the germline ends. Germline V gene data show CDR1 as LGHNA and CDR2 as YSLEER. The DNA of the CDR3 is TGCGCCAGCAGCTCCTGGACAGCGATGGTCTCCACTGAAGCTTTCTTT. Translating gives CASSSWTAMVSTEAFF.

J is TRBJ2-7 and V is TRBV3-1 (or the pseudogene TRBV3-2), with 7 nucleotides matching TRBD2. Trimming took 4 bases from V and 6 from J; bases not matched to a gene: 9. This CDR3 contains 14 residues. Germline values: CDR1 LGHDT, CDR2 YNNKEL (reference sequence). CDR3 sequence reads: CASSPLEGGPEQYF. In nucleotides, the CDR3 is TGTGCCAGCAGCCCCCTGGAGGGAGGGCCCGAGCAGTACTTC.

This clone has just one count. This chain links TRBV5-4 with TRBJ1-6; 10 bases are shared with TRBD1. Germline loops: CDR1 SGHNT, CDR2 YYREEE (reference sequence). CDR3 length: 14 residues. J gave up 9 bases and V 4 bases, and 4 bases lay outside the gene matches. The CDR3 loop reads CASSPGQGTSPLHF. The DNA for the CDR3 is TGTGCCAGCAGCCCGGGACAGGGGACTTCACCCCTCCACTTT. Using reference TRBV5-4 and TRBJ1-6 for the parts outside the CDR3, the full variable domain is ETGVTQSPTHLIKTRGQQVTLRCSSQSGHNTVSWYQQALGQGPQFIFQYYREEENGRGNFPPRFSGLQFPNYSSELNVNALELDDSALYLCASSPGQGTSPLHFGNGTRLTVT.

The rearrangement joins TRBV24-1 to TRBJ2-2; the D is unclear. The CDR3 has 15 amino acids. Germline CDR1 is KGHDR and CDR2 is SFDVKD. V dropped 6 bases and J dropped 7 bases, with 17 bases sitting between them. CDR3 amino acids: CATSHPWSQVGELFF. CDR3 nucleotide sequence: TGTGCCACCAGTCATCCGTGGAGTCAAGTCGGGGAGCTGTTTTTT.

The chain combines TRBV6-5 with TRBJ1-5; 9 nucleotides agree with TRBD1. J gave up 3 bases and V 9 bases, and 3 bases lay outside the gene matches. Germline lookup yields CDR1 MNHEY and CDR2 SVGAGI. The CDR3 is made up of 13 amino acids. The CDR3 is CASWDRVNQPQHF. DNA for the CDR3: TGTGCCAGTTGGGACAGGGTCAATCAGCCCCAGCATTTT.

This clone was detected once. The chain uses TRBV4-1 and TRBJ2-1, with D tentatively TRBD1 (6 bases). Germline V gene sequence: CDR1 MGHRA, CDR2 YSYEKL. The CDR3 is made up of 19 amino acids. The V end was cut by 3 bases, the J end by 1 base, with 22 bases between. For the CDR3, the DNA is TGCGCCAGCAGCCACGAGAGGGGGTCTGGCTTTCCTTCCTACAATGAGCAGTTCTTC. It specifies CASSHERGSGFPSYNEQFF.